There are a few counts of the clone carrying this TCR beta chain. This entry belongs to a study of spatial heterogeneity in lung cancer. Study details: Alpha-chain sequences were consistently detected less often than beta-chain sequences. Within raw reads, each unique TCR and UMI combination appeared on average more than ten times.

The time point was: sample taken at primary tumor resection. The study sequenced unsorted whole RNA from tumor, nontumor lung or frozen PBMC. The presence of a unique molecular identifier marked each TCR cDNA molecule. One entry per CDR3 protein results from TCRdb running MiXCR on the 5' RACE reads. The sample shows about 36,000 distinct CDR3 sequences, less than 5.5% of them seen only once. This CDR3 has 12 amino acids. Germline CDR1 and CDR2: SEHNR and FQNEAQ (reference sequence). V lost 1 base to trimming and J lost 5 bases, with 3 bases between them. The sequencing here drew on PBMCs, taken at surgery. The sequence was obtained from a female donor with early-stage non-small cell lung cancer. The chain joins TRBV7-9 to TRBJ2-1, with no clear D. In nucleotides, the CDR3 is TGTGCCAGCAGCTTAGGCAACAATGAGCAGTTCTTC. Amino acid sequence: CASSLGNNEQFF.